This TCR beta chain was sequenced during a study of post-analysis software for immune sequencing data. The CDR3 loop spans 14 amino acids. Germline assignment: CDR1 MDHEN and CDR2 SYDVKM. The V and J ends lost 1 base and 2 bases respectively, with 8 bases between them. Carried by the TCR beta cDNA libraries were unique molecular identifiers. T cells, about 0.9 to 11 million of them, yielded approximately 530,000 cDNA molecules. TCRdb used MiXCR to reprocess the PCR reads, holding one entry per CDR3 protein. The sample comprises around 160,000 distinct CDR3 sequences, 35% to 40% of which are singletons, and around 30% rests with the top ten. Broader study findings: Included in a set of several TRBV segments more frequent in patients than controls were TRBV5-6, TRBV5-1 and TRBV20-1.

This clonotype was counted only a few times. Its antigen is currently unknown. The sequence was collected from a girl aged 10-17 years with multiple sclerosis. The chain is built from TRBV28 and TRBJ2-5; D remains unclear. Sample: blood, taken after autologous hematopoietic stem cell transplantation. The CDR3 DNA reads TGTGCCAGCAGTTTATATGGTTCACAAGAGACCCAGTACTTC. Its translation: CASSLYGSQETQYF.